These 19 T cell receptor beta chains were all obtained from the same sample, sequenced in a study of T cell repertoires in cytomegalovirus infection. The antigens these receptors bind are not known. Via MiXCR, TCRdb re-called the reads, giving one row per CDR3 protein. The table has 110,000 to 150,000 distinct CDR3 sequences, over 30% seen once. Here the sequenced sample was CD8+ T cells from cultured PBMCs, taken from culture after CMV antigen stimulation. Receptor source: a human donor in good health (CMV status not recorded). Some clones in this sample may be carry-over from other donors' samples.

This clonotype was detected ten times or more. The V gene is TRBV7-2, the J gene TRBJ2-1; the D gene is possibly TRBD2 (6 bases). The germline V gene has CDR1 SGHTA and CDR2 FQGNSA. The CDR3 extends over 12 amino acids. V lost 7 bases to trimming and J lost 8 bases, with 12 bases between them. The CDR3 loop is CASTFGGHEQFF. The CDR3 nucleotides read TGTGCCAGCACTTTCGGGGGTCATGAGCAGTTCTTC.

V is TRBV4-2 and J is TRBJ2-1, with TRBD1 matching over 7 bases. Germline CDR1 is LGHNA and CDR2 is YNFKEQ. CDR3 length: 16 residues. V lost 2 bases and J lost 2; bases outside the gene matches: 6. The CDR3 spells CASSQNDRATYNEQFF. In nucleotides, the CDR3 is TGTGCCAGCAGCCAAAACGACAGGGCTACCTACAATGAGCAGTTCTTC.

This clonotype was observed many times. The rearrangement joins TRBV10-3 to TRBJ2-2; 9 positions agree with TRBD1. Unmatched junction bases numbered 8, after V lost 3 bases and J lost 6 bases. This CDR3 contains 16 residues. Germline V CDR1 and CDR2: ENHRY, SYGVKD. The CDR3 region has the DNA TGTGCCATCAGTGATGGTGGGACAGGGATTGCCGGGGAGCTGTTTTTT. This sequence encodes CAISDGGTGIAGELFF.

The chain links TRBV27 to TRBJ1-6; 7 bases are a match to TRBD1. The CDR3 consists of 15 residues. V dropped 5 bases and J dropped 3; count of bases not matched to a gene: 4. Germline V gives CDR1 MNHEY, CDR2 SMNVEV (reference sequence). CDR3 DNA: TGTGCCAGCAGTGCTGGGACAGACTATAATTCACCCCTCCACTTT. Translating gives CASSAGTDYNSPLHF.

This chain joins TRBV15 and TRBJ1-2; D is ambiguous. CDR1 and CDR2 (germline): LNHNV, YYDKDF (reference sequence). V dropped 3 bases and J dropped 0 bases, with 5 bases sitting between them. This CDR3 has 13 amino acids. DNA of the CDR3: TGTGCCACCAGCAGCGGGACTAACTATGGCTACACCTTC. Amino acid sequence: CATSSGTNYGYTF.

This clonotype was detected only a few times. V usage is TRBV2 and J usage is TRBJ1-6; 7 bases line up with TRBD1. From germline, CDR1 is SNHLY and CDR2 FYNNEI. The CDR3 contains 12 residues. The trim removed 7 bases at V and 12 bases at J, leaving 6 bases unmatched. CDR3 bases: TGTGCCAGCAACAGGGGAAATGAACCCCTCCACTTT. As protein: CASNRGNEPLHF.

This clonotype was seen ten or more times. This chain uses TRBV29-1 with TRBJ2-7, with 9 bases lining up with TRBD1. Per germline, CDR1 SQVTM and CDR2 ANQGSEA. The junction had 6 bases not matched to a gene; V was cut back by 6 bases and J by 6 bases. The CDR3 loop spans 12 amino acids. In DNA form, the CDR3 reads TGCAGCGTCGGGACAGGGAACCCCGAGCAGTACTTC. This translates into CSVGTGNPEQYF.

This clonotype showed up many times. V and J are TRBV27 and TRBJ1-3, with D maybe TRBD1 (5 bases). Germline V CDR1 and CDR2: MNHEY, SMNVEV (reference sequence). The CDR3 totals 15 residues. V lost 3 bases to trimming and J lost 0 bases, with 9 bases between them. CDR3 sequence reads: CASSLGQGSGNTIYF. The CDR3 DNA reads as TGTGCCAGCAGTTTGGGTCAGGGCTCTGGAAACACCATATATTTT.

The chain combines TRBV7-6 with TRBJ1-1; TRBD1 might be the D (5 bases). The CDR3 loop spans 15 amino acids. From germline, CDR1 is SGHVS and CDR2 FNYEAQ. The V and J ends lost 5 bases and 11 bases respectively, with 24 bases between them. The CDR3 sequence is CASSLDRGPLIGAFF. DNA for the CDR3: TGTGCCAGCAGCCTCGATAGGGGACCTCTCATCGGCGCTTTCTTT.

Comments on this clonotype: Mismatch with germline at one junction end may stem from a read error. The chain recombines TRBV7-2 with TRBJ2-6; possible D gene TRBD2, 6 bases. In germline, CDR1 is SGHTA, CDR2 FQGNSA. This CDR3 is 17 amino acids long. CDR3 region: CASSSHDGDSGTNVLTF. CDR3 nucleotide sequence: TGTGCCAGCAGCTCGCATGATGGGGACTCTGGGACCAACGTCCTGACTTTC.

This clonotype was recorded a few times. This rearrangement joins TRBV12-3 or TRBV12-4 to TRBJ1-5, with unresolved D. The CDR3 is 12 residues long. Deletions cut 1 base from V and 5 bases from J, with 3 bases between. The CDR3 nucleotides are TGTGCCAGCAGTTTAGTTCATCAGCCCCAGCATTTT. Encoded protein: CASSLVHQPQHF.

The CDR3 coding sequence is TGTGCCAGCAGCTCTGACAGCCTGAAAGAAGCTTTCTTT. This sequence encodes CASSSDSLKEAFF. This chain connects TRBV5-6 to TRBJ1-1, with a weak D call TRBD1 (5 bases). The CDR3 totals 13 residues. V was shortened by 3 bases and J by 8 bases, with 14 bases between the two germline ends. Germline values: CDR1 SGHDT, CDR2 YYEEEE.

This clonotype was seen more than once but under ten times. The CDR3, as DNA: TGTGCCAGCAGGTGGGGACCTGAAGCTTTCTTT. Residues: CASRWGPEAFF. V and J are TRBV7-6 and TRBJ1-1, with D possibly being TRBD1 (5 bases). The CDR3 sequence is 11 residues long. Deletions cut 6 bases from V and 6 bases from J, with 8 bases between. Germline values: CDR1 SGHVS, CDR2 FNYEAQ. Together with reference TRBV7-6 and TRBJ1-1, the CDR3 gives the full variable domain: GAGVSQSPRYKVTKRGQDVALRCDPISGHVSLYWYRQALGQGPEFLTYFNYEAQQDKSGLPNDRFSAERPEGSISTLTIQRTEQRDSAMYRCASRWGPEAFFGQGTRLTVV.

This chain connects TRBV4-1 to TRBJ2-7; 9 nucleotides line up with TRBD2. V was clipped by 5 bases and J by 4 bases; unmatched bases: 9. Germline V CDR1 and CDR2: MGHRA, YSYEKL. CDR3 size: 15 residues. CDR3 DNA: TGCGCCAGCAGCGCAAACCTAGCGGGGTATTACGAGCAGTACTTC. Residues: CASSANLAGYYEQYF.

V is TRBV2 and J is TRBJ1-2, with D tentatively TRBD1 (5 bases). The germline gives CDR1 SNHLY, CDR2 FYNNEI. This CDR3 is 13 amino acids long. V was shortened by 6 bases and J by 8 bases, with 16 bases between the two germline ends. CDR3 sequence reads: CASRGTSPRGYTF. CDR3 nucleotides: TGTGCCAGCAGGGGGACCTCTCCCAGGGGCTACACCTTC.

The rearrangement uses TRBV27 and TRBJ2-5; D is perhaps TRBD1 (6 bases). Germline CDR1 and CDR2: MNHEY and SMNVEV (reference sequence). Trimming took 1 base from V and 1 from J, leaving 7 bases between them. The CDR3 contains 14 residues. DNA of the CDR3: TGTGCCAGCAGTTTATGGGGGCCCCAAGAGACCCAGTACTTC. Its protein is CASSLWGPQETQYF.

The CDR3 DNA is TGTGCCAGCAGTGAACCGGGACAAGCGGATGGCTACACCTTC. It codes for CASSEPGQADGYTF. This chain uses TRBV2 with TRBJ1-2; TRBD1 might be the D (6 bases). V lost 2 bases to trimming and J lost 6 bases, with 13 bases between them. CDR1 and CDR2 from the germline V gene are SNHLY and FYNNEI. This CDR3 comprises 14 residues.

The chain employs TRBV7-6 and TRBJ2-1; 11 bases map to TRBD2. V trimming: 6 bases; J trimming: 3 bases; junction bases outside the gene matches: 7. The germline V gene has CDR1 SGHVS and CDR2 FNYEAQ. The CDR3 consists of 16 residues. The DNA for the CDR3 is TGTGCCAGCAGATTGTCGGGACTAGCGGACTACAATGAGCAGTTCTTC. Protein sequence: CASRLSGLADYNEQFF.

V is TRBV7-6 and J is TRBJ2-5; 8 positions match TRBD2. The V segment lost 6 bases and the J segment 3 bases; nucleotides outside the gene matches: 9. Germline assignment: CDR1 SGHVS and CDR2 FNYEAQ. This CDR3 contains 15 residues. This CDR3 is CASRAGGNRKETQYF. The DNA of the CDR3 is TGTGCCAGCAGGGCGGGGGGCAACAGAAAAGAGACCCAGTACTTC.